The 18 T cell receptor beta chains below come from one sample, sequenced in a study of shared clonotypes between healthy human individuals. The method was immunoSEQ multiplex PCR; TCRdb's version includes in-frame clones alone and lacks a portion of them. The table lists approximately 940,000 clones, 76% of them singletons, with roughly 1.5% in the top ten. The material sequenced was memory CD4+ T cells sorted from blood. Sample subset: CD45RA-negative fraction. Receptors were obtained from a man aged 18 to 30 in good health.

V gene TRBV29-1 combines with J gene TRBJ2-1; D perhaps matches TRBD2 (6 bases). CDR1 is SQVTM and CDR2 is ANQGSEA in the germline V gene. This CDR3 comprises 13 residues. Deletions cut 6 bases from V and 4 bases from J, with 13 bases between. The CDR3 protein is CSVVADLYNEQFF. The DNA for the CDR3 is TGCAGCGTCGTAGCGGACCTTTACAATGAGCAGTTCTTC.

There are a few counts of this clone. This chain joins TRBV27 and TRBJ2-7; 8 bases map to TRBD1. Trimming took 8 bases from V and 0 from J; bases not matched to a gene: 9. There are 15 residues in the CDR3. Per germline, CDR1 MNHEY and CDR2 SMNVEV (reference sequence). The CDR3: CASCPGQGFSYEQYF. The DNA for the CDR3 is TGTGCCAGCTGCCCCGGACAGGGTTTCTCCTACGAGCAGTACTTC.

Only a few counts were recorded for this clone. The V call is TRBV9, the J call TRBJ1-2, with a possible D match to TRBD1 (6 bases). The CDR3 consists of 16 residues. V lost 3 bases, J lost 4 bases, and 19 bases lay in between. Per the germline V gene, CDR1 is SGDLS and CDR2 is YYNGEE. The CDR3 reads CASSGLWGLLPYGYTF. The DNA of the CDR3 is TGTGCCAGCAGCGGTTTGTGGGGGCTCCTCCCCTATGGCTACACCTTC.

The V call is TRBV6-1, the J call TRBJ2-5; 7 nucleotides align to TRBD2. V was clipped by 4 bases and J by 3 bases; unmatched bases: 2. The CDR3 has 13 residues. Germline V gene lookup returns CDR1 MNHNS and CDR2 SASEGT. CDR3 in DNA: TGTGCCAGCAGTGGTCTAGCGGAAGAGACCCAGTACTTC. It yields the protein CASSGLAEETQYF.

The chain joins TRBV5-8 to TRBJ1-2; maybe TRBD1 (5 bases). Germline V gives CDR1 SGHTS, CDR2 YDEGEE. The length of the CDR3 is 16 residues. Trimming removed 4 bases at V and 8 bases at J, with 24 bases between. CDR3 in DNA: TGTGCCAGCAGCGCGGACACAACTAGACTGCGCGCGGGCTACACCTTC. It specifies CASSADTTRLRAGYTF.

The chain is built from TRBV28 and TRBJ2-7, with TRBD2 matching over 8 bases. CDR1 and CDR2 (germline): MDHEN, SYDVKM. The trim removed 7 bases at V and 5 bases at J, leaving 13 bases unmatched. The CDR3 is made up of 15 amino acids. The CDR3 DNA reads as TGTGCCAGCATGGGGACGGGGGGGGATTATAACGAGCAGTACTTC. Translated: CASMGTGGDYNEQYF.

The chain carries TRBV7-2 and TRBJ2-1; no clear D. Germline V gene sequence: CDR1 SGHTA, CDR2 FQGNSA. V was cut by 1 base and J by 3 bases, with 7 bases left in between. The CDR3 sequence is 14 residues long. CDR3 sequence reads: CASSLDPGYNEQFF. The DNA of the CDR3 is TGTGCCAGCAGCTTAGACCCAGGCTACAATGAGCAGTTCTTC. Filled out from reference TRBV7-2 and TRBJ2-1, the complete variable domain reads GAGVSQSPSNKVTEKGKDVELRCDPISGHTALYWYRQSLGQGLEFLIYFQGNSAPDKSGLPSDRFSAERTGGSVSTLTIQRTQQEDSAVYLCASSLDPGYNEQFFGPGTRLTVL.

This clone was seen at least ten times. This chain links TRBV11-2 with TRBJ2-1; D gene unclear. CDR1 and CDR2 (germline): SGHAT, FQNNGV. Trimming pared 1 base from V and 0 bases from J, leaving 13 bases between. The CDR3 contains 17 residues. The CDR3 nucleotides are TGTGCCAGCAGCTTAGTGGGCCGGGTCAGCTCCTACAATGAGCAGTTCTTC. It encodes CASSLVGRVSSYNEQFF.

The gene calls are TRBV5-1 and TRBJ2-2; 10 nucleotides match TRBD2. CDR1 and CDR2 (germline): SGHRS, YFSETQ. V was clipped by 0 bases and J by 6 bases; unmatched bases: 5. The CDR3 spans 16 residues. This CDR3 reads CASSLGLAGVSGELFF. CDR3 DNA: TGCGCCAGCAGCTTGGGGCTAGCGGGAGTTTCCGGGGAGCTGTTTTTT.

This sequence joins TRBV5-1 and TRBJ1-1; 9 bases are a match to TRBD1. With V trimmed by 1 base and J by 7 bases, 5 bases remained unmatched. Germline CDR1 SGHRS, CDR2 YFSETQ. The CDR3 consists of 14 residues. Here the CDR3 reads CASSLLQGALEAFF. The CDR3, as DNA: TGCGCCAGCAGCTTGTTACAGGGGGCCCTTGAAGCTTTCTTT.

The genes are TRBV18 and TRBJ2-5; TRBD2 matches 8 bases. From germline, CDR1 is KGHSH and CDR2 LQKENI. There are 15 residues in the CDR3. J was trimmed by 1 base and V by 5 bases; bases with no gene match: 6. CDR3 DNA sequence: TGTGCCAGCTCATTCGGACTAGCTACCCAAGAGACCCAGTACTTC. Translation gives CASSFGLATQETQYF.

The CDR3 coding sequence is TGTGCCAGCTCACCGGGAGCGTCGACGTTGAGCTCCTACAATGAGCAGTTCTTC. Translating it yields CASSPGASTLSSYNEQFF. V and J are TRBV18 and TRBJ2-1, with D possibly matching TRBD2 (5 bases). The CDR3 is 18 amino acids. Germline V gives CDR1 KGHSH, CDR2 LQKENI. With 3 bases removed from V and 0 bases from J, the gap between germline ends came to 18 bases.

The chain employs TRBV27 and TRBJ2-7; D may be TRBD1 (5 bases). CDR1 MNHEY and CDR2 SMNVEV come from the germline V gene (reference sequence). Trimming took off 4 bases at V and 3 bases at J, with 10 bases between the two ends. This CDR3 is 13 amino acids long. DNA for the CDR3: TGTGCCAGCAGTTCGACAGTAAACTACGAGCAGTACTTC. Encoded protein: CASSSTVNYEQYF.

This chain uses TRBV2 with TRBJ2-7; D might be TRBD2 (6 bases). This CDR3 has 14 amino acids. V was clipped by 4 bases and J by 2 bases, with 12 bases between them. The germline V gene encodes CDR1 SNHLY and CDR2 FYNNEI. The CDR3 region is CASSAQRVAYEQYF. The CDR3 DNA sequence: TGTGCCAGCAGTGCCCAGCGGGTGGCCTACGAGCAGTACTTC. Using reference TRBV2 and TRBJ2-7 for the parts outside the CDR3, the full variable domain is EPEVTQTPSHQVTQMGQEVILRCVPISNHLYFYWYRQILGQKVEFLVSFYNNEISEKSEIFDDQFSVERPDGSNFTLKIRSTKLEDSAMYFCASSAQRVAYEQYFGPGTRLTVT.

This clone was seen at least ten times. CDR3 DNA: TGCGCCAGCAGCGGGACGACAGGCTCTGGGGCCAACGTCCTGACTTTC. Translating it yields CASSGTTGSGANVLTF. This chain connects TRBV5-1 to TRBJ2-6; weak D call: TRBD1 (6 bases). This CDR3 comprises 16 residues. The V end was cut by 4 bases, the J end by 0 bases, with 11 bases between. CDR1 is SGHRS, CDR2 YFSETQ, per germline. Full variable domain (outside the CDR3, taken from reference TRBV5-1 and TRBJ2-6): KAGVTQTPRYLIKTRGQQVTLSCSPISGHRSVSWYQQTPGQGLQFLFEYFSETQRNKGNFPGRFSGRQFSNSRSEMNVSTLELGDSALYLCASSGTTGSGANVLTFGAGSRLTVL.

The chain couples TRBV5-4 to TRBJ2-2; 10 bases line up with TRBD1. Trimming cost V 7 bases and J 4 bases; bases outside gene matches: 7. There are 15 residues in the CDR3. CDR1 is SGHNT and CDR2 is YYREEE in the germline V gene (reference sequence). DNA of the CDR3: TGTGCCAGCGCCCGAGGGACAGGGGTCACCGGGGAGCTGTTTTTT. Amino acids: CASARGTGVTGELFF.

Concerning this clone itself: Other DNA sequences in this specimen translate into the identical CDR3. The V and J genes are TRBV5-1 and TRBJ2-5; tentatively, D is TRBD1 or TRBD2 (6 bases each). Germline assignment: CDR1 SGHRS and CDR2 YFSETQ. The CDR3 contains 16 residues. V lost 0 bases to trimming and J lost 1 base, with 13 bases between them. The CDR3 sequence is CASSLEGGSPQETQYF. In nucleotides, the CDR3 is TGCGCCAGCAGCTTGGAAGGGGGGAGCCCCCAAGAGACCCAGTACTTC.

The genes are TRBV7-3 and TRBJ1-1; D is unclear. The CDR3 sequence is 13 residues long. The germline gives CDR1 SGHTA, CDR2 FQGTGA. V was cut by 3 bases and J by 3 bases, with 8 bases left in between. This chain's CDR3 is CASSFLRDTEAFF. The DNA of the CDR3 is TGTGCCAGCAGCTTCCTCCGGGACACTGAAGCTTTCTTT.